This TCR beta chain was obtained from a study of shared clonotypes between healthy human individuals. On the study more broadly: There were three CD4 naive, three CD4 memory, two CD8 naive and one CD8 memory plates per donor. Study-wide results and limits: In having few donors, the study represented limited genetic and exposure-history diversity. Only blood was sampled, and tissue TCR repertoires likely differ from blood ones.

This clone has only one observation. Its target is not known. Measured with immunoSEQ multiplex PCR; TCRdb has only the in-frame clones, and not every one. The sample shows about 2 million clones, over 85% of them seen only once. CD4+ cells were split into CD45RA+ naive and CD45RA-negative memory subsets. Sequencing used naive CD4+ T cells sorted from blood. Subset described: CD45RA+ positively selected. The receptor's source is a man between 18 and 35 years old in good health.

The CDR3 region has the DNA TGCGCCAGCAGCCATGGGAGAGGGGCGAAACTGAACACAGATACGCAGTATTTT. Its protein is CASSHGRGAKLNTDTQYF. The chain joins TRBV4-1 to TRBJ2-3, with D perhaps matching TRBD1 or TRBD2 (5 bases each). This CDR3 comprises 18 residues. Trimming removed 3 bases from V and 2 bases from J, with 21 bases in between. Looked up from germline, CDR1 is MGHRA and CDR2 is YSYEKL.